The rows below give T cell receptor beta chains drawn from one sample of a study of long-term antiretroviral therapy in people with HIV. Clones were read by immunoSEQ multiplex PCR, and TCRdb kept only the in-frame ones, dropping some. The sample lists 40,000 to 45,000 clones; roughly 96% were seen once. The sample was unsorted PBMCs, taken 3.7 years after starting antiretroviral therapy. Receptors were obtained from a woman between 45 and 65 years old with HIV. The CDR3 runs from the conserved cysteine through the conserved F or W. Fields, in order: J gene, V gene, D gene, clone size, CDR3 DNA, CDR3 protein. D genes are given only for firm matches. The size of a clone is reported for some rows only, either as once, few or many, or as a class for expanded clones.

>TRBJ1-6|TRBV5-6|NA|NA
TGTGCCAGCAGCCTACCTACGACAGGAGGAAGTTCACCCCTCCACTTT
CASSLPTTGGSSPLHF
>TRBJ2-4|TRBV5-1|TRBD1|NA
TGCGCCAGCAGCTATTCCGGGACAGAAATATTCCTAGCCAAAAACATTCAGTACTTC
CASSYSGTEIFLAKNIQYF
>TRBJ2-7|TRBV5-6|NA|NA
TGTGCCAGCAGCTCGGACGCCGGGGGCTACGAGCAGTACTTC
CASSSDAGGYEQYF
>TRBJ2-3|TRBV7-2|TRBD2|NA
TGTGCCAGCAGCATTAGCGGGGGGCCCCCAGATACGCAGTATTTT
CASSISGGPPDTQYF
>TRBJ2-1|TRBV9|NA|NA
TGTGCCAGCAGTAGGATGGCCTCCTACAATGAGCAGTTCTTC
CASSRMASYNEQFF
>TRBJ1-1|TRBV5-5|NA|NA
TGTGCCAGCAGCTCTTGGGGGGGGCCATATGAAGCTTTCTTT
CASSSWGGPYEAFF
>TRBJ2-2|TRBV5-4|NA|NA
TGTGCCAGCAGCTTGGCCACAGCGAACACCGGGGAGCTGTTTTTT
CASSLATANTGELFF
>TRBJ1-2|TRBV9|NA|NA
TGTGCCAGCAGCCCTCTGTGGGGTTTTAACTATGGCTACACCTTC
CASSPLWGFNYGYTF
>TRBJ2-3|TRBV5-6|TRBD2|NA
TGTGCCAGCAGCTACTCCAGCGGGGTCCCGTTCACAGATACGCAGTATTTT
CASSYSSGVPFTDTQYF
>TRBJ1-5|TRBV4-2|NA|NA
TGTGCCAGCAGCCAAGATCTTAGGACGTCCCAGCATTTT
CASSQDLRTSQHF
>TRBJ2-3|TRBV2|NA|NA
TGTGCCAGCAGCGTTACTAGACTTAGCACAGATACGCAGTATTTT
CASSVTRLSTDTQYF
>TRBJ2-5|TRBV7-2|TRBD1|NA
TGTGCCAGCAGTCTACAGGGACAGGGGGAAGAGACCCAGTACTTC
CASSLQGQGEETQYF
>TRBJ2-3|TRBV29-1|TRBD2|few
TGCAGCGTTAAGGGGACTAGCGGACGCACAGATACGCAGTATTTT
CSVKGTSGRTDTQYF
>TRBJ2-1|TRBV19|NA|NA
TGTGCCAGTAGTATCCTCCTGCGACGCCTAGAGCAGTTCTTC
CASSILLRRLEQFF
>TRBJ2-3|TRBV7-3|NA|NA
TGTGCCAGCAGCTTAGCGGGGAGCACAGATACGCAGTATTTT
CASSLAGSTDTQYF
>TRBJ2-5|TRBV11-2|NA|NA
TGTGCCAGCACCCAGTGGGGGAACCAAGAGACCCAGTACTTC
CASTQWGNQETQYF
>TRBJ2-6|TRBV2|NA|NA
TGTGCCAGCAGCCCGCAGGGTTCCGGGGCCAACGTCCTGACTTTC
CASSPQGSGANVLTF
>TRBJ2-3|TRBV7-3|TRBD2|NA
TGTGCCAGCAGCTTAAAAACGGGGGGAAGCACAGATACGCAGTATTTT
CASSLKTGGSTDTQYF
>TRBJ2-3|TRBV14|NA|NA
TGTGCCAGCAGAAGTGCGTCAGGGGCGAGCACAGATACGCAGTATTTT
CASRSASGASTDTQYF
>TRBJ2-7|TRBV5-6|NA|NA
TGTGCCAGCAGCTTTCAGGGGGGCGAGCAGTACTTC
CASSFQGGEQYF
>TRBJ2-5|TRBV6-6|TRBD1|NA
TGTGCCAGCAGTTACTCGGACAGGGGACGTGAGACCCAGTACTTC
CASSYSDRGRETQYF
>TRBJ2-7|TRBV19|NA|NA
TGTGCCAGTAGTATGCGGGCTTCTTCCGAGCAGTACTTC
CASSMRASSEQYF
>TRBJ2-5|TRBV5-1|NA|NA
TGCGCCAGCAGCTCGATAGATAGGGGCCAAGAGACCCAGTACTTC
CASSSIDRGQETQYF
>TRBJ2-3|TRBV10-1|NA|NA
TGCGCCAGCAGTGACAGCGACCGGTATAGGGCAGATACGCAGTATTTT
CASSDSDRYRADTQYF
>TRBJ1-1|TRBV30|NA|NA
TGTGCCTGGAGTGCGGACACTTACACTGAAGCTTTCTTT
CAWSADTYTEAFF
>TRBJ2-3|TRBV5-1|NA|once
TGCGCCAGCAGCTTGTACACAGATACGCAGTATTTT
CASSLYTDTQYF
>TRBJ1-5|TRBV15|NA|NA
TGTGCCACCAGCAGAGATAAGGGTTTTGAGCCCCAGCATTTT
CATSRDKGFEPQHF
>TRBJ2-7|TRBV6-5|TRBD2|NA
TGTGCCAGCAGGCCCCGGGGGGGGAGGGAGCAGTACTTC
CASRPRGGREQYF
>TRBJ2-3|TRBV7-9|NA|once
TGTGCCAGCAGCGAACGAAGCACAGATACGCAGTATTTT
CASSERSTDTQYF
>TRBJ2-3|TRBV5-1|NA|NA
TGCGCCAGCAGCGGCGTCAAGGGGACAGATACGCAGTATTTT
CASSGVKGTDTQYF
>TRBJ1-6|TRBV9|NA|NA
TGTGCCAGCAGCCGGGACGGAGCGAATTCACCCCTCCACTTT
CASSRDGANSPLHF
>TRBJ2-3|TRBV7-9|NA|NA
TGTGCCAGCAGCCCAAGGGGGGGCCTCGGAACAGATACGCAGTATTTT
CASSPRGGLGTDTQYF
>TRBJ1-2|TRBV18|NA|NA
TGTGCCAGCTCACCAGTCAGGGATGGTGGCTACACCTTC
CASSPVRDGGYTF
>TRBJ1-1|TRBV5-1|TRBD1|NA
TGCGCCAGCAGCACCGGGACAGCGAACACTGAAGCTTTCTTT
CASSTGTANTEAFF
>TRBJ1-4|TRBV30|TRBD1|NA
TGTGCCTGGGGACAGGGGGTCTTAGCAAAACTGTTTTTT
CAWGQGVLAKLFF
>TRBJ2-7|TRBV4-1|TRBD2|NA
TGCGCCAGCAGCCAAGAAGCGGGACGCAACTACGAGCAGTACTTC
CASSQEAGRNYEQYF
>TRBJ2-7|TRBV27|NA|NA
TGTGCCAGCAGGAGGGGGGGGAACGAGCAGTACTTC
CASRRGGNEQYF
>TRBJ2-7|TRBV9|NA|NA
TGTGCCAGCAGCCCCCGGGGGGCGGGCTCCTACGAGCAGTACTTC
CASSPRGAGSYEQYF
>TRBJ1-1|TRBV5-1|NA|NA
TGCGCCAGCAGCTTGGGAGGAACGAACACTGAAGCTTTCTTT
CASSLGGTNTEAFF
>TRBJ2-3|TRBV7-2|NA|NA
TGTGCCAGCAGCTTAATACCACAGAGCACAGATACGCAGTATTTT
CASSLIPQSTDTQYF
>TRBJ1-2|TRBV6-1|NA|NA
TGTGCCAGCAGTGAGGGCGAAGGAGGCTATGGCTACACCTTC
CASSEGEGGYGYTF
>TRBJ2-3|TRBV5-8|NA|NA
TGTGCCAGCAGCTTGGGGGTGGACCGAAGCACAGATACGCAGTATTTT
CASSLGVDRSTDTQYF
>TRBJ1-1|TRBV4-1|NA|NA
TGCGCCAGCAGCCGCCTTGAGGCGGGGTCTGAAGCTTTCTTT
CASSRLEAGSEAFF
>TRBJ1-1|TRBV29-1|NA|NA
TGCAGCGTTCGACAGATGAACACTGAAGCTTTCTTT
CSVRQMNTEAFF
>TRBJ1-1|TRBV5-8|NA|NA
TGTGCCAGCAGCTTGCCGGGGGGGCTAGGTGACACTGAAGCTTTCTTT
CASSLPGGLGDTEAFF
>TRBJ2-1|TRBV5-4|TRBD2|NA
TGTGCCAGCATCCGGACTAGCGGGTCTAATGAGCAGTTCTTC
CASIRTSGSNEQFF
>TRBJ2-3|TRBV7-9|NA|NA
TGTGCCAGCAGCCCACGGATCGCTTCAGTGACAGATACGCAGTATTTT
CASSPRIASVTDTQYF
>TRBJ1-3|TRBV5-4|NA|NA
TGTGCCAGCAGCTTAGCAGGCTCTGGAAACACCATATATTTT
CASSLAGSGNTIYF